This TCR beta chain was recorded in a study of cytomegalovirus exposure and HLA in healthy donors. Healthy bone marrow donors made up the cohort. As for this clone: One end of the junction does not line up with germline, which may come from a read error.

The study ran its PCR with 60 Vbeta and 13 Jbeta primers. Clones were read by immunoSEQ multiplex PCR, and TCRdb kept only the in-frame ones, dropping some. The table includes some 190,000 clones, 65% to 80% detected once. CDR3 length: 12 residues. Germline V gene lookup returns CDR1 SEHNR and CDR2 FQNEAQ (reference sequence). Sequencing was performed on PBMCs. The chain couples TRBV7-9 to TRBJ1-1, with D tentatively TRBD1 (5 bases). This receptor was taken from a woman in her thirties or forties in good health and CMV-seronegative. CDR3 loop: CSSSSTDRKAFF. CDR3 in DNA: TGTTCCAGCAGCTCTACAGACAGAAAAGCTTTCTTT.